A single sample is the source of the 30 T cell receptor beta chains below, sequenced in a study of radiotherapy plus CTLA-4 blockade in lung cancer. Repertoires were generated with immunoSEQ multiplex PCR, while TCRdb's copy carries only in-frame clones and drops some. The data contain around 30,000 clones, 70% of them seen just once; the ten biggest clones take up approximately 3.8%. The source material was peripheral blood, sampled from a patient treated with radiotherapy plus ipilimumab. The source is a human donor with non-small cell lung cancer who had stable disease on radiotherapy plus ipilimumab.

This chain connects TRBV27 to TRBJ2-1; D gene uncertain. This CDR3 spans 14 amino acids. Trimming took off 3 bases at V and 7 bases at J, with 13 bases between the two ends. Germline V gives CDR1 MNHEY, CDR2 SMNVEV (reference sequence). The CDR3 loop reads CASSFSFEGNEQFF. CDR3 in DNA: TGTGCCAGCAGTTTTTCGTTTGAAGGGAATGAGCAGTTCTTC.

The gene calls are TRBV2 and TRBJ2-5, with 7 bases matching TRBD1. This CDR3 region has 16 residues. The ends lost 1 base at V and 4 bases at J; junction bases unmatched: 9. Germline CDR1 is SNHLY and CDR2 is FYNNEI. DNA for the CDR3: TGTGCCAGCAGTGAAGGATCGGCAGGGGGACGAGAGACCCAGTACTTC. It specifies CASSEGSAGGRETQYF.

The J gene is TRBJ2-7, the V gene TRBV28; 10 bases map to TRBD2. The ends lost 3 bases at V and 7 bases at J; junction bases unmatched: 15. The CDR3 is 17 amino acids. Germline CDR1 reads MDHEN; CDR2 reads SYDVKM. The CDR3 bases are TGTGCCAGCAGTTTGGGACTAGCGAGAAAGGTAAATCGTGAGCAGTACTTC. Protein sequence: CASSLGLARKVNREQYF.

This clone was seen only a few times. The rearrangement joins TRBV7-8 to TRBJ2-7, with D possibly being TRBD2 (6 bases). V was shortened by 0 bases and J by 1 base, with 16 bases between the two germline ends. The CDR3 contains 17 residues. Per the germline V gene, CDR1 is SGHVS and CDR2 is FQNEAQ. CDR3 sequence: CASSLANPTSKSYEQYF. DNA for the CDR3: TGTGCCAGCAGCTTAGCCAACCCGACTAGTAAGTCCTACGAGCAGTACTTC.

The chain links TRBV7-6 to TRBJ2-7; 10 nucleotides agree with TRBD2. CDR3 length: 15 residues. Losses at the gene ends were 5 bases for V and 0 bases for J; bases not matched to a gene: 4. The germline V gene has CDR1 SGHVS and CDR2 FNYEAQ. CDR3 bases: TGTGCCAGCAGCCTTAGCGGGAGGAGCTCCTACGAGCAGTACTTC. Translation: CASSLSGRSSYEQYF.

By share of the sample, this clone is medium-sized (0.01 to 0.1%). The rearrangement uses TRBV27 and TRBJ1-1; D unclear. The V gene lost 2 bases and the J gene lost 0 bases, with 10 bases spanning the gap. Germline V gives CDR1 MNHEY, CDR2 SMNVEV (reference sequence). The CDR3 spans 15 residues. CDR3 coding DNA: TGTGCCAGCAGTTTAGGAGGAGGCTTGAACACTGAAGCTTTCTTT. Translating it yields CASSLGGGLNTEAFF.

Relative to its sample, this clone is large (0.1 to 1%). This rearrangement joins TRBV19 to TRBJ2-7; TRBD2 might be the D (6 bases). Germline V gene lookup returns CDR1 LNHDA and CDR2 SQIVND (reference sequence). This CDR3 spans 14 amino acids. V was cut by 3 bases and J by 6 bases, with 15 bases left in between. The CDR3 DNA is TGTGCCAGTAGTATTGCGTCAGGGACTGTCGAGCAGTACTTC. This sequence encodes CASSIASGTVEQYF.

The chain links TRBV2 to TRBJ2-1, with D perhaps TRBD2 (5 bases). The germline V and J ends were trimmed by 6 bases and 6 bases, with 18 bases remaining between them. There are 15 residues in the CDR3. Germline CDR1 SNHLY, CDR2 FYNNEI. The CDR3 nucleotides are TGTGCCAGCAGAAAGGAGGCGAAATGGAGCAATGAGCAGTTCTTC. Its protein is CASRKEAKWSNEQFF.

The chain combines TRBV28 with TRBJ1-5; 7 bases are shared with TRBD1. V was pared by 7 bases and J by 2 bases, with 11 bases of the junction left unmatched. CDR3 length: 16 amino acids. Germline lookup yields CDR1 MDHEN and CDR2 SYDVKM. The CDR3 reads CASTQGRGYGNQPQHF. CDR3 sequence (DNA): TGTGCCAGCACTCAGGGCAGGGGGTATGGCAATCAGCCCCAGCATTTT.

This clone has a single count. The chain is built from TRBV5-6 and TRBJ2-3; D call uncertain. Trimming removed 2 bases at V and 6 bases at J, with 19 bases between. Germline assignment: CDR1 SGHDT and CDR2 YYEEEE. This CDR3 has 16 amino acids. CDR3 amino acids: CASSLGYPTTRDTQYF. As DNA, the CDR3 is TGTGCCAGCAGCTTAGGCTATCCCACGACACGGGATACGCAGTATTTT.

This clone was recorded only once. This rearrangement joins TRBV9 to TRBJ2-7, with 8 bases aligning to TRBD1. V lost 0 bases, J lost 3 bases, and 11 bases stayed unmatched. The CDR3 sequence is 17 residues long. Germline values: CDR1 SGDLS, CDR2 YYNGEE. The chain's CDR3 is CASSVGTSGGAGYEQYF. As DNA, the CDR3 is TGTGCCAGCAGCGTAGGCACGTCAGGGGGCGCCGGCTACGAGCAGTACTTC.

A few counts support this clone. This chain joins TRBV6-4 and TRBJ2-2; no definite D call. The CDR3 consists of 13 residues. Germline V gene lookup returns CDR1 MRHNA and CDR2 SNTAGT. V was trimmed by 3 bases and J by 2 bases, leaving 4 bases between them. For the CDR3, the DNA is TGTGCCAGCAGTGAAAGCAACACCGGGGAGCTGTTTTTT. Protein sequence: CASSESNTGELFF.

The chain combines TRBV7-3 with TRBJ1-1, with 9 bases identical to TRBD1. Per the germline V gene, CDR1 is SGHTA and CDR2 is FQGTGA. The length of the CDR3 is 13 residues. The V gene end was trimmed by 5 bases and the J gene end by 6 bases; junction bases not matched to a gene: 4. CDR3 sequence reads: CASSRQGEAEAFF. The CDR3 DNA sequence: TGTGCCAGCAGCCGACAGGGGGAAGCTGAAGCTTTCTTT.

The chain is built from TRBV27 and TRBJ2-6, with 10 bases that match TRBD2. This CDR3 contains 20 residues. Losses at the gene ends were 2 bases for V and 4 bases for J; bases not matched to a gene: 14. Germline V gives CDR1 MNHEY, CDR2 SMNVEV (reference sequence). The CDR3 sequence is CASSLNPGGLAGAGANVLTF. The CDR3 DNA reads as TGTGCCAGCAGTTTAAATCCGGGTGGGCTAGCGGGAGCAGGGGCCAACGTCCTGACTTTC.

The chain joins TRBV7-8 to TRBJ1-2; 10 nucleotides line up with TRBD1. Losses at the gene ends were 0 bases for V and 8 bases for J; bases not matched to a gene: 9. Germline CDR1 reads SGHVS; CDR2 reads FQNEAQ. This CDR3 contains 16 residues. CDR3 amino acids: CASSLAGTGEAGGYTF. In DNA form, the CDR3 reads TGTGCCAGCAGCTTAGCCGGGACAGGGGAAGCGGGGGGCTACACCTTC.

This clone was seen only once. One junction end disagrees with the germline gene, perhaps due to a read error. The chain couples TRBV2 to TRBJ1-4; D gene uncertain. Per germline, CDR1 SNHLY and CDR2 FYNNEI. The CDR3 covers 11 residues. This CDR3 reads CASSGTVEPIF. As DNA, the CDR3 is TGTGCCAGCAGTGGCACCGTAGAGCCCATTTTT.

The chain recombines TRBV21-1 with TRBJ2-1; TRBD2, the D gene given by the table, was not confirmed from the DNA. TRBV21-1 is described as a pseudogene. This CDR3 has 19 residues. The CDR3 sequence: CASSKGALSAGVPYNEQFF. CDR3 DNA sequence: TGTGCCAGCAGCAAAGGTGCCCTCAGCGCCGGCGTTCCCTACAATGAGCAGTTCTTC.

In DNA form, the CDR3 reads TGTGCCATCAGGAGCGGGAGCTACGAGCAGTACTTC. Translated: CAIRSGSYEQYF. V usage is TRBV10-3 and J usage is TRBJ2-7, with 8 bases aligning to TRBD2. This CDR3 comprises 12 residues. The trim removed 6 bases at V and 3 bases at J, leaving 1 base unmatched. The germline V gene has CDR1 ENHRY and CDR2 SYGVKD.

This chain links TRBV4-3 with TRBJ1-5; D call uncertain. CDR1 and CDR2 (germline): LGHNA, YSLEER. This CDR3 is built from 14 residues. V was cut by 0 bases and J by 4 bases, with 7 bases left in between. The CDR3 DNA reads as TGCGCCAGCAGCCAAGATATGGGAAATCAGCCCCAGCATTTT. Residues: CASSQDMGNQPQHF.

The CDR3 is CASSYSIGLRNEQFF. CDR3 coding DNA: TGTGCCAGCAGTTACTCGATAGGGCTAAGGAATGAGCAGTTCTTC. The chain carries TRBV6-5 and TRBJ2-1, with D unresolved. V shed 0 bases and J shed 7 bases, with 13 bases lying between them. The CDR3 has 15 residues. The germline V gene encodes CDR1 MNHEY and CDR2 SVGAGI.

This clone occurred a few times. The chain links TRBV7-8 to TRBJ1-5; D gene unclear. Germline V lookup: CDR1 SGHVS, CDR2 FQNEAQ. The ends were cut back, 2 bases at V and 5 bases at J, with 13 bases in the middle. The CDR3 is 15 amino acids. Here the CDR3 reads CASSLTHGVDQPQHF. CDR3 coding DNA: TGTGCCAGCAGCTTAACCCACGGGGTGGATCAGCCCCAGCATTTT.

The V gene is TRBV7-3, the J gene TRBJ2-5, with D tentatively TRBD2 (5 bases). CDR3 length: 13 amino acids. V was trimmed by 2 bases and J by 5 bases, leaving 9 bases between them. Germline V gene lookup returns CDR1 SGHTA and CDR2 FQGTGA. DNA of the CDR3: TGTGCCAGCAGCTTAGGGAGTGGTGAGACCCAGTACTTC. It codes for CASSLGSGETQYF.

A single count supports this clone. The junction shows a germline mismatch at one end, possibly a read error. This chain joins TRBV28 and TRBJ2-7, with a weak D call TRBD2 (5 bases). The CDR3 loop spans 18 amino acids. Germline assignment: CDR1 MDHEN and CDR2 SYDVKM. This chain's CDR3 is CASSHPLSASRRSSEQYF. The DNA of the CDR3 is TGTGCCAGCAGCCACCCCCTGAGTGCTAGCCGGAGATCCTCCGAGCAGTACTTC. The variable domain in full, completed from reference TRBV28 and TRBJ2-7, reads DVKVTQSSRYLVKRTGEKVFLECVQDMDHENMFWYRQDPGLGLRLIYFSYDVKMKEKGDIPEGYSVSREKKERFSLILESASTNQTSMYLCASSHPLSASRRSSEQYFGPGTRLTVT.

This clone is classed as medium-sized (0.01 to 0.1%). The chain is built from TRBV6-1 and TRBJ1-4; D remains ambiguous. The CDR3 sequence is 15 residues long. Germline V gene lookup returns CDR1 MNHNS and CDR2 SASEGT. Trimming removed 8 bases from V and 0 bases from J, with 13 bases in between. CDR3 in amino acids: CASLDGRTTNEKLFF. Written as DNA, the CDR3 is TGTGCCAGCCTAGACGGACGCACAACTAATGAAAAACTGTTTTTT.

The chain couples TRBV25-1 to TRBJ2-3; TRBD1 matches 11 bases. The CDR3 contains 15 residues. J lost 8 bases, V lost 5 bases, and 9 bases had no gene match. CDR1 and CDR2 from the germline V gene are MGHDK and SYGVNS. As DNA, the CDR3 is TGTGCCAGCAGTCGCAGGACAGGGGGCGCGGGTACGCAGTATTTT. This encodes CASSRRTGGAGTQYF.

This clone was seen more than once but under ten times. The V and J genes are TRBV6-5 and TRBJ1-2, with a weak D call TRBD1 (5 bases). Trimming shortened V by 6 bases and J by 1 base, and 9 bases separated the two germline ends. CDR1 is MNHEY, CDR2 SVGAGI, per germline. The CDR3 has 13 amino acids. In nucleotides, the CDR3 is TGTGCCAGCAGGGGGGATTTTAACTATGGCTACACCTTC. Translated, it gives CASRGDFNYGYTF.

The gene calls are TRBV7-8 and TRBJ1-5; 7 bases match TRBD1. The CDR3 totals 15 residues. CDR1 and CDR2 from the germline V gene are SGHVS and FQNEAQ. Germline trimming cut 4 bases from V and 9 bases from J; bases unmatched to any gene: 12. CDR3 sequence reads: CASSYEGARITPQHF. Here the CDR3 DNA reads TGTGCCAGCAGCTACGAGGGGGCGAGGATTACGCCCCAGCATTTT.

The chain recombines TRBV14 with TRBJ2-7; TRBD2 is a possible D gene (6 bases). CDR3 length: 15 amino acids. Germline CDR1 is SGHDN and CDR2 is FVKESK. Trimming pared 1 base from V and 3 bases from J, leaving 13 bases between. The CDR3 spells CASSQVGRTRYEQYF. The CDR3 coding sequence is TGTGCCAGCAGCCAAGTCGGGAGAACCCGCTACGAGCAGTACTTC. The full variable domain, in which reference TRBV14 and TRBJ2-7 provide the parts outside the CDR3, is EAGVTQFPSHSVIEKGQTVTLRCDPISGHDNLYWYRRVMGKEIKFLLHFVKESKQDESGMPNNRFLAERTGGTYSTLKVQPAELEDSGVYFCASSQVGRTRYEQYFGPGTRLTVT.

The chain joins TRBV18 to TRBJ1-1; TRBD1 might be the D (6 bases). Germline loops: CDR1 KGHSH, CDR2 LQKENI. The CDR3 contains 18 residues. Trimming shortened V by 2 bases and J by 0 bases, and 19 bases separated the two germline ends. The CDR3 sequence is CASSPRQVPTSLNTEAFF. CDR3 bases: TGTGCCAGCTCACCAAGACAGGTGCCAACCTCTTTGAACACTGAAGCTTTCTTT.

In this sample, this clone turned up a few times. The chain carries TRBV11-2 and TRBJ1-1; 7 bases line up with TRBD1. Germline V gene sequence: CDR1 SGHAT, CDR2 FQNNGV. With 5 bases clipped from V and 5 bases from J, the junction kept 2 bases outside the gene matches. CDR3 length: 12 residues. The CDR3 region is CASSPTGTEAFF. DNA for the CDR3: TGTGCCAGCAGCCCGACAGGGACTGAAGCTTTCTTT.